This T cell receptor beta chain was recovered during a study of blood T cell repertoires in COVID-19 (TCRdb year 2020). Describing the broader study: Samples from collaborators originated in the United States, Italy and Spain and spanned both the acute and convalescent phases of COVID-19. The material from the prospective study consisted of cDNA or gDNA derived from T cells, B-cell-depleted T cells, or PBMCs. Subjects who had been exposed to COVID-19, were actively infected with it, or had recovered from it provided the deeply sampled blood TCRbeta repertoires that made up the dataset. The repertoires were made available in a free public database intended to serve as a resource for research on the immune response to SARS-CoV-2. Samples came from the ongoing ImmuneRACE study (first 160 participants) plus 1,254 subjects from 6 global collaborators. Sample metadata almost always included a de-identified subject ID, COVID-19 status, age in years and sex. Where available, HLA class I and class II types were obtained from metadata supplied by the sample provider rather than from assay-based typing. Broader findings and caveats from the paper: Clinical and demographic metadata were provided uncurated, with the amount varying by source and participant.

This clone has only a few counts. The specificity of this receptor is unknown. The record has no base qualities; no much larger clone is one base away. V is clipped by 2 bases and J by 3 bases, and the sequence between their germline boundaries is 4 bases long. The germline V gene supplies CDR1 MNHEY and CDR2 SVGEGT. Including cysteine and phenylalanine, the CDR3 has 12 amino acids. The read is trimmed to its CDR3 DNA, 36 bases read in frame from base 1. TCRbeta CDR3 regions were amplified from genomic DNA by means of the immunoSEQ Assay, a bias-controlled multiplex PCR. The paper's data handling went like this. Within the assay, amplification of reference gene primers was used to estimate how many nucleated cells each sample contained. To quantify the absolute abundance of each unique TCRbeta CDR3 rearrangement, sequence reads were collapsed and filtered. For each sample, productive Simpson clonality was calculated as the square root of Simpson's diversity index over productive rearrangements. TCRdb mirrors the immuneACCESS table, restricted to in-frame sequences. Some clones are absent from its copies; in checked studies, under half trace to an unresolved V gene, and the reason for the others is unknown. D and trimming were read from the DNA, whereas the V and J calls and clone size are those reported in that table. This sample is represented by 150,000 to 250,000 clones; 75% to 85% of them were singletons. The ten largest account for approximately 12% of the sample.

Enrolling through a virtual design, the prospective study's participants ranged in age from about 18 to 89 years and lived across some 23 United States geographic areas. Cohort assignment in the prospective study relied on participant-reported clinical history from a screening survey and a study questionnaire. Recovered participants in ImmuneRACE Cohort 3 were defined by two consecutive negative NP/OP PCR tests, clearance by a healthcare professional, or resolution of symptoms. In the prospective study, mobile phlebotomists collected whole blood, serum and a nasopharyngeal or oropharyngeal swab from each participant. Additional blood draws and questionnaires over an approximately two-month period could optionally be provided by prospective study participants. Before DNA extraction, prospective study blood samples were shipped either frozen or at room temperature.

Recombination connected TRBV6-2 or TRBV6-3 to TRBJ1-1; too little of a D gene remains to name it. The sequenced material came from PBMCs or T cells enriched from blood (not recorded which). The clonotype comes from a man between 40 and 49 years old who had recovered from COVID-19. The sequenced DNA is TGTGCCAGCAGTTACCCGGACACTGAAGCTTTCTTT. Its protein reads: CASSYPDTEAFF.